These 16 T cell receptor beta chains originate from one sample sequenced in a study of blood T cell repertoires in COVID-19. Sequencing used immunoSEQ multiplex PCR; TCRdb keeps in-frame clones, though not all of them. The repertoire holds about 150,000 clones, with approximately 79% as singletons. Specimen: peripheral blood. The origin of the receptors is a man aged 50 to 59 with active or convalescent COVID-19.

This clone was seen a handful of times. The rearrangement uses TRBV6-5 and TRBJ1-6; possible D gene TRBD1, 5 bases. Trimming shortened V by 5 bases and J by 8 bases, and 16 bases separated the two germline ends. CDR1 is MNHEY, CDR2 SVGAGI, per germline. The CDR3 contains 15 residues. The CDR3 reads CASSPDGGWDSPLHF. The DNA of the CDR3 is TGTGCCAGCAGTCCGGACGGGGGTTGGGATTCACCCCTCCACTTT.

This clone was picked up one time. This chain joins TRBV4-1 and TRBJ2-2; no reliable D call. V shed 1 base and J shed 0 bases, with 6 bases lying between them. The CDR3 has 15 amino acids. Germline assignment: CDR1 MGHRA and CDR2 YSYEKL. The CDR3 region has the DNA TGCGCCAGCAGCCAAGTCGACTCGAACACCGGGGAGCTGTTTTTT. Its translation: CASSQVDSNTGELFF.

The V call is TRBV28, the J call TRBJ1-5, with a possible D match to TRBD1 (6 bases). V was shortened by 3 bases and J by 6 bases, with 12 bases between the two germline ends. From germline, CDR1 is MDHEN and CDR2 SYDVKM. This CDR3 contains 14 residues. The CDR3 region is CASSLPQGIQPQHF. CDR3 sequence (DNA): TGTGCCAGCAGTTTGCCCCAGGGGATTCAGCCCCAGCATTTT.

The V gene is TRBV24-1, the J gene TRBJ2-7, with TRBD2 as a possible D gene (5 bases). The CDR3 length is 14 residues. V was trimmed by 3 bases and J by 2 bases, leaving 10 bases between them. Germline CDR1 and CDR2: KGHDR and SFDVKD. The CDR3 region is CATSDNGKAYEQYF. As DNA, the CDR3 is TGTGCCACCAGTGATAACGGGAAAGCCTACGAGCAGTACTTC.

This clone came up many times. The rearrangement uses TRBV5-1 and TRBJ2-2; 7 positions match TRBD2. The length of the CDR3 is 15 residues. J lost 2 bases, V lost 2 bases, and 3 bases had no gene match. Germline V CDR1 and CDR2: SGHRS, YFSETQ. The CDR3 nucleotides read TGCGCCAGCAGCTTTCTAGCGGAAAACACCGGGGAGCTGTTTTTT. Its translation is CASSFLAENTGELFF.

CDR3 DNA: TGCGCCAGCAGCACCAGACAGGGAAACACTGAAGCTTTCTTT. It specifies CASSTRQGNTEAFF. V usage is TRBV5-1 and J usage is TRBJ1-1; the match to TRBD1 covers 7 bases. V shed 4 bases, J shed 2 bases, and the junction held 5 bases outside the gene matches. The CDR3 totals 14 residues. Looked up from germline, CDR1 is SGHRS and CDR2 is YFSETQ. The full variable domain, its missing parts supplied by reference TRBV5-1 and TRBJ1-1, is KAGVTQTPRYLIKTRGQQVTLSCSPISGHRSVSWYQQTPGQGLQFLFEYFSETQRNKGNFPGRFSGRQFSNSRSEMNVSTLELGDSALYLCASSTRQGNTEAFFGQGTRLTVV.

This chain joins TRBV2 and TRBJ1-3; D unresolved. There are 16 residues in the CDR3. Germline V CDR1 and CDR2: SNHLY, FYNNEI. Trimming removed 5 bases from V and 0 bases from J, with 14 bases in between. The CDR3 DNA reads TGTGCCAGCAGTCCAACTTCAATCGACTCTGGAAACACCATATATTTT. This encodes CASSPTSIDSGNTIYF. The whole variable domain, remainder taken from reference TRBV2 and TRBJ1-3, is EPEVTQTPSHQVTQMGQEVILRCVPISNHLYFYWYRQILGQKVEFLVSFYNNEISEKSEIFDDQFSVERPDGSNFTLKIRSTKLEDSAMYFCASSPTSIDSGNTIYFGEGSWLTVV.

The genes are TRBV27 and TRBJ2-7, with a tentative D call TRBD1 (6 bases). CDR3 length equals 14 residues. Trimming cost V 6 bases and J 0 bases, with 12 bases left between them. The germline CDR1 and CDR2 sequences are MNHEY and SMNVEV (reference sequence). Here the CDR3 DNA reads TGTGCCAGCAGCCCCGACAGGATCTCCTACGAGCAGTACTTC. This translates into CASSPDRISYEQYF.

The gene calls are TRBV12-3 or TRBV12-4 and TRBJ2-7; the D gene is possibly TRBD2 (5 bases). V dropped 5 bases and J dropped 2 bases, with 10 bases sitting between them. The CDR3 totals 13 residues. CDR3 bases: TGTGCCAGCAGTAAAGGACTGCCCTACGAGCAGTACTTC. Its translation is CASSKGLPYEQYF.

V usage is TRBV30 and J usage is TRBJ1-2; 10 bases are shared with TRBD1. The J segment lost 5 bases and the V segment lost 1 base, leaving 4 bases of the junction unmatched. Germline CDR1 reads GTSNPN; CDR2 reads SVGIG (reference sequence). CDR3 length: 14 residues. DNA for the CDR3: TGTGCCTGGAGTGAAGGGGGACAGGGGTATGGCTACACCTTC. This codes for CAWSEGGQGYGYTF.

This sequence joins TRBV29-1 and TRBJ1-1, with a weak D call TRBD1 (6 bases). Germline CDR1 reads SQVTM; CDR2 reads ANQGSEA. V was cut by 4 bases and J by 4 bases, with 13 bases left in between. This CDR3 is built from 13 residues. CDR3 nucleotides: TGCAGCGTTGGCCAGGGGCAGGGCACTGAAGCTTTCTTT. This sequence encodes CSVGQGQGTEAFF.

The sample holds one count of this clone. The J gene is TRBJ2-1, the V gene TRBV10-1, with D tentatively TRBD2 (7 bases). This CDR3 is built from 16 residues. The germline V gene has CDR1 WNHNN and CDR2 SYGVQD (reference sequence). Trimming shortened V by 0 bases and J by 5 bases, and 14 bases separated the two germline ends. CDR3 DNA: TGCGCCAGCAGTGAGTCAAGGGGGGGCACGGACAATGAGCAGTTCTTC. It encodes CASSESRGGTDNEQFF.

Here the CDR3 reads CASSQEGAPYEQYF. CDR3 DNA: TGTGCCAGCAGCCAAGAGGGCGCTCCCTACGAGCAGTACTTC. The V and J genes are TRBV3-1 (or the pseudogene TRBV3-2) and TRBJ2-7, with unresolved D. The CDR3 runs 14 residues. Germline V gene data show CDR1 as LGHDT and CDR2 as YNNKEL (reference sequence). V lost 0 bases, J lost 2 bases, and 8 bases lay in between.

The chain combines TRBV5-1 with TRBJ1-4; D might be TRBD1 (5 bases). Germline loops: CDR1 SGHRS, CDR2 YFSETQ. The CDR3 covers 15 residues. V dropped 4 bases and J dropped 4 bases, with 14 bases sitting between them. CDR3 coding DNA: TGCGCCAGCAGCCTGGAGGGAGGGGATAATGAAAAACTGTTTTTT. Translation: CASSLEGGDNEKLFF.

The V gene is TRBV15, the J gene TRBJ2-7, with a possible D match to TRBD1 (5 bases). The ends were cut back, 1 base at V and 2 bases at J, with 9 bases in the middle. This CDR3 has 14 residues. CDR1 is LNHNV and CDR2 is YYDKDF in the germline V gene (reference sequence). This CDR3 is CATSRGYRPYEQYF. Here the CDR3 DNA reads TGTGCCACCAGCAGAGGATACAGGCCCTACGAGCAGTACTTC.

This clone was observed a few times. V and J are TRBV28 and TRBJ2-1, with TRBD2 matching 12 bases. CDR3 length: 16 amino acids. V shed 4 bases and J 4 bases; nucleotides not matched to a gene: 5. Germline V gene sequence: CDR1 MDHEN, CDR2 SYDVKM. The CDR3 protein is CASSSFGLAGYNEQFF. As DNA, the CDR3 is TGTGCCAGCAGTTCCTTCGGACTAGCGGGGTACAATGAGCAGTTCTTC. Drawing the rest from reference TRBV28 and TRBJ2-1, the complete variable domain is DVKVTQSSRYLVKRTGEKVFLECVQDMDHENMFWYRQDPGLGLRLIYFSYDVKMKEKGDIPEGYSVSREKKERFSLILESASTNQTSMYLCASSSFGLAGYNEQFFGPGTRLTVL.